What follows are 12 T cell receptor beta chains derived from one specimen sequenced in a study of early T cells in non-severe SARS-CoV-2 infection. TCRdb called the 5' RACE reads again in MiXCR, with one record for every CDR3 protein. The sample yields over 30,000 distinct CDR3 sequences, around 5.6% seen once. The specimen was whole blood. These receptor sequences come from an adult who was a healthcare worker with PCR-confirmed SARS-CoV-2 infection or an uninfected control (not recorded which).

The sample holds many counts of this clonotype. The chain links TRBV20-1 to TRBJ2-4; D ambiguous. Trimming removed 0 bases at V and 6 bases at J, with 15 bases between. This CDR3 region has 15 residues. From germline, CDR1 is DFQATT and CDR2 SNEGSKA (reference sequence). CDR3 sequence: CSARDLSNLRNIQYF. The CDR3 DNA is TGCAGTGCTAGAGATTTGAGCAACCTAAGAAACATTCAGTACTTC.

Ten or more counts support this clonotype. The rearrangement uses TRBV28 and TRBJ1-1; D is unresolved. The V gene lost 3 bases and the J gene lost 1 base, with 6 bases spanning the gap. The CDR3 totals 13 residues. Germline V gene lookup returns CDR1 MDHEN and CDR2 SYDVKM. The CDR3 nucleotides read TGTGCCAGCAGTTTCCACCCGAACACTGAAGCTTTCTTT. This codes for CASSFHPNTEAFF.

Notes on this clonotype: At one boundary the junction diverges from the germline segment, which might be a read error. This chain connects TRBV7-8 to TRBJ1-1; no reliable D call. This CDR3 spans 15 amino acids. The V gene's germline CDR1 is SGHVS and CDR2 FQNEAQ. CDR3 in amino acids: CASSLSFGVNTEAVF. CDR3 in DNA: TGTGCCAGCAGCTTATCTTTCGGAGTAAACACTGAAGCTGTCTTT.

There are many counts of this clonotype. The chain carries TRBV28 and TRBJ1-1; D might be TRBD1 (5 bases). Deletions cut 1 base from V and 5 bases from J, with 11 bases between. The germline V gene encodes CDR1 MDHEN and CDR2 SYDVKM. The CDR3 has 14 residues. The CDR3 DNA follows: TGTGCCAGCAGTTTATTGCCAGGGCGGACTGAAGCTTTCTTT. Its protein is CASSLLPGRTEAFF.

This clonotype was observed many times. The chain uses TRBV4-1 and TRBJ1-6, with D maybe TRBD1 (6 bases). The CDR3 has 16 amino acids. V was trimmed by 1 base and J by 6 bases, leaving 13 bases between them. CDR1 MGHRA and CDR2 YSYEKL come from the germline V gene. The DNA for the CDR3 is TGCGCCAGCAGCCAAGGGAGGGGGGCCGGTAATTCACCCCTCCACTTT. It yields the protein CASSQGRGAGNSPLHF.

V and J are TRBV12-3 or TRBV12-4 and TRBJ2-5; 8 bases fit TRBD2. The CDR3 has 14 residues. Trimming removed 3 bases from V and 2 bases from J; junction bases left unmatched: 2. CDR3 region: CASSLGGGQETQYF. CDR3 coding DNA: TGTGCCAGCAGTTTGGGCGGGGGGCAAGAGACCCAGTACTTC.

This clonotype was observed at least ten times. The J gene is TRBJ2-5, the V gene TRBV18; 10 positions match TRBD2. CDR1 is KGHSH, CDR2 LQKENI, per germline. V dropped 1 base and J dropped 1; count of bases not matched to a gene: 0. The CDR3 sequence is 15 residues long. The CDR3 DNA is TGTGCCAGCTCACCACTAGCGGGGGGCCAAGAGACCCAGTACTTC. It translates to CASSPLAGGQETQYF.

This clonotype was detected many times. The CDR3 DNA reads as TGTGCCAGCAGTTTCGGCAGGGTGGGCACTGAAGCTTTCTTT. Its protein is CASSFGRVGTEAFF. The chain recombines TRBV12-3 or TRBV12-4 with TRBJ1-1, with D perhaps matching TRBD1 (5 bases). There are 14 residues in the CDR3. V was trimmed by 3 bases and J by 4 bases, leaving 12 bases between them.

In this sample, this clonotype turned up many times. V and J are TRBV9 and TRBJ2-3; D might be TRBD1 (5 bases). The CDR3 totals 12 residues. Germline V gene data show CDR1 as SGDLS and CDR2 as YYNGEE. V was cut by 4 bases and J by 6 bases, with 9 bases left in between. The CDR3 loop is CASSPSGDTQYF. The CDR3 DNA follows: TGTGCCAGCAGCCCCTCAGGGGATACGCAGTATTTT.

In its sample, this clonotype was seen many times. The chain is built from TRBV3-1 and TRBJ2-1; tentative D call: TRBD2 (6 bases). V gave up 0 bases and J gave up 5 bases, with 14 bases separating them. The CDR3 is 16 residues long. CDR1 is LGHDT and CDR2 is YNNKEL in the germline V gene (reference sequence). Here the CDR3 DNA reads TGTGCCAGCAGCCAAGATACGGGACTGGGAAACAATGAGCAGTTCTTC. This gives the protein CASSQDTGLGNNEQFF.

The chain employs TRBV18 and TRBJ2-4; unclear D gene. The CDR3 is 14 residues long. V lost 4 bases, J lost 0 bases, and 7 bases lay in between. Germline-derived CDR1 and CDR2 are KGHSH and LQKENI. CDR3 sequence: CASSRYSAKNIQYF. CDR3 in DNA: TGTGCCAGCTCACGCTACTCAGCCAAAAACATTCAGTACTTC.

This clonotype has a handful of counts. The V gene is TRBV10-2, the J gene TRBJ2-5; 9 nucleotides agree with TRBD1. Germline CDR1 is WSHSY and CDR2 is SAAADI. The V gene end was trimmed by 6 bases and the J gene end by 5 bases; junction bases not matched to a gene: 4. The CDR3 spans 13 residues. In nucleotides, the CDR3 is TGCGCCAGCAGCAATGGACAGGGGGAGACCCAGTACTTC. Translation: CASSNGQGETQYF.